Listed below are T cell receptor beta chains from one sample, sequenced in a study of blood T cell repertoires in COVID-19. Assay used: immunoSEQ multiplex PCR; TCRdb lists only in-frame clones, some missing. The sample includes over 200,000 clones, roughly 87% of them seen just once. The specimen was peripheral blood. The receptors here all came from a man aged 35-49 years with active or convalescent COVID-19. CDR3s include the opening cysteine and the closing phenylalanine or tryptophan. The D gene is left open where the match is weak. Expanded clones are given a class, and other clones once, few, many or no size at all.

CDR3nt | CDR3aa | v_gene | abundance | d_gene | j_gene
TGTGCCAGCAGCTCGTTCGGGGACAGGGGACTCTATGGCTACACCTTC | CASSSFGDRGLYGYTF | TRBV5-6 | - | TRBD1 | TRBJ1-2
TGTGCCAGCAAGGATGAGGGAGGCGGTTCACCCCTCCACTTT | CASKDEGGGSPLHF | TRBV2 | - | - | TRBJ1-6
TGTGCCAGCAGTCCACCGAAGCGGGGGGGCGCGACAGATACGCAGTATTTT | CASSPPKRGGATDTQYF | TRBV6-6 | - | TRBD2 | TRBJ2-3
TGTGCCAGCAGTTCAGGGACTAGCGGGGCCTACAATGAGCAGTTCTTC | CASSSGTSGAYNEQFF | TRBV27 | - | TRBD2 | TRBJ2-1
TGTGCCAGCAGCCCGCCGACAGGGGGACTAACGGAGACCCAGTACTTC | CASSPPTGGLTETQYF | TRBV7-3 | few | TRBD1 | TRBJ2-5
TGTGCCAGCAGCCCGCCCCCGCATCGACTAGCGGGGGACAATGAGCAGTTCTTC | CASSPPPHRLAGDNEQFF | TRBV6-2/TRBV6-3 | - | TRBD2 | TRBJ2-1
TGTGCCAGCAGTTATGGCTCAAACACCTACGAGCAGTACTTC | CASSYGSNTYEQYF | TRBV6-5 | - | - | TRBJ2-7
TGTGCCAGCAAGACACAGGGCTCTAACTATGGCTACACCTTC | CASKTQGSNYGYTF | TRBV9 | - | - | TRBJ1-2
TGTGCCAGCAGCTTAGGGACGGGACTCCTCCAAGAGACCCAGTACTTC | CASSLGTGLLQETQYF | TRBV7-9 | - | - | TRBJ2-5
TGTGCCTGGAGTGTAGTTGTGGCGGGGGGAGAGCAGTTCTTC | CAWSVVVAGGEQFF | TRBV30 | - | TRBD2 | TRBJ2-1
TGTGCCAGCAGCTCGCCTTCAGCCCGGGCGGGGGGCCATGAGCAGTTCTTC | CASSSPSARAGGHEQFF | TRBV7-6 | - | TRBD2 | TRBJ2-1
TGTGCCAGCAGTGTCTCTGTGCAAGGGGTTAACACCATATATTTT | CASSVSVQGVNTIYF | TRBV2 | - | - | TRBJ1-3
TGTGCCAGCAGCCAATGGTCGGGGGGCCGCGATGGCTACACCTTC | CASSQWSGGRDGYTF | TRBV14 | once | - | TRBJ1-2
TGTGCCAGCAGCTCCCCGGGGGGTGTTAGCTATGGCTACACCTTC | CASSSPGGVSYGYTF | TRBV7-9 | - | - | TRBJ1-2
TGTGCCAGCAGTGTTACTCCCCAGGGTTCACCCCTCCACTTT | CASSVTPQGSPLHF | TRBV2 | - | - | TRBJ1-6
TGTGCCAGCAGTTACGTCAGGTTGCGCCTTGATTCACCCCTCCACTTT | CASSYVRLRLDSPLHF | TRBV6-2/TRBV6-3 | - | - | TRBJ1-6
TGTGCCAGCAGTCGTCCCAGGGAATTAAGTTCACCCCTCCACTTT | CASSRPRELSSPLHF | TRBV28 | - | - | TRBJ1-6
TGTGCCAGCAGCTTAGGAGACAGGGTGCATGGAGCTTTCTTT | CASSLGDRVHGAFF | TRBV7-2 | few | TRBD1 | TRBJ1-1
TGTGCCAGCAGCCCCCCGGGACTAGCGGGAGAGACCCAGTACTTC | CASSPPGLAGETQYF | TRBV3-1/TRBV3-2 | - | TRBD2 | TRBJ2-5
TGTGCCAGCAGTCCCCCGGGGACAGGGGACGTAGCTTTCTTT | CASSPPGTGDVAFF | TRBV6-1 | - | TRBD1 | TRBJ1-1
TGTGCCAGCAGTGCCACAGCCAGCTACACCTTC | CASSATASYTF | TRBV6-2/TRBV6-3 | once | - | TRBJ1-2
TGTGCCAGCGGACTGACGGACTACTCCTACGAGCAGTACTTC | CASGLTDYSYEQYF | TRBV27 | once | - | TRBJ2-7
TGTGCCAGCAGCCAAGACAGGGCTTCTACTAACTATGGCTACACCTTC | CASSQDRASTNYGYTF | TRBV13 | few | TRBD1 | TRBJ1-2
TGTGCCAGCAGTTTAGGACAGGGACACACTGAAGCTTTCTTT | CASSLGQGHTEAFF | TRBV27 | - | TRBD1 | TRBJ1-1
TGTGCCAGGGGGGGACTGATAAACACTGAAGCTTTCTTT | CARGGLINTEAFF | TRBV2 | - | - | TRBJ1-1
TGTGCCAGCAGCCCTCGGGACAGACTCCTGAACACTGAAGCTTTCTTT | CASSPRDRLLNTEAFF | TRBV11-2 | - | TRBD1 | TRBJ1-1
TGTGCCAGCAGCTTGGGGGGGCGTATAGGTGGCTACACCTTC | CASSLGGRIGGYTF | TRBV5-4 | - | - | TRBJ1-2